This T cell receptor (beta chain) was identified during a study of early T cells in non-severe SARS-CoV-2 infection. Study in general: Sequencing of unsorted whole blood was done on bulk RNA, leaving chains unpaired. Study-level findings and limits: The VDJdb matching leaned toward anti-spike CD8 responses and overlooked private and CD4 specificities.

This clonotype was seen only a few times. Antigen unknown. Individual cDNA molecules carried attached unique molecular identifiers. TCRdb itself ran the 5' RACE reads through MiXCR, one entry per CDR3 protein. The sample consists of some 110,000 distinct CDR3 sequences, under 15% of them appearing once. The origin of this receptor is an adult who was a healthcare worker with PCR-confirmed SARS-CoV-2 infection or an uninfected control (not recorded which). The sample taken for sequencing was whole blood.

CDR3 coding DNA: TGTGCCAGCAGTATGGGCGGCGGGGGATACAATGAGCAGTTCTTC. It is translated as CASSMGGGGYNEQFF. The chain recombines TRBV7-3 with TRBJ2-1; 7 bases are shared with TRBD2. The CDR3 runs 15 residues. Looked up from germline, CDR1 is SGHTA and CDR2 is FQGTGA. V was clipped by 6 bases and J by 4 bases; unmatched bases: 9.